This T cell receptor beta chain was captured in a study of T cell responses to AZD1222 COVID-19 vaccine. Study overall: Second doses were pooled across both intervals (about 4 or about 12 weeks).

As concerns this clone: As yet, its antigen is unknown.

The repertoire was sequenced with immunoSEQ multiplex PCR; TCRdb's copy has only in-frame clones and lacks some. The sample has 100,000 or so clones; 85% to 90% are singletons. Study results and limitations: Spike-specific TCR breadth and depth went up after people got two AZD1222 doses. Repertoire sampling happened only post peak T cell response. Donors, mostly white British, included more females; clonal diversity was possibly underestimated.

The ends lost 3 bases at V and 6 bases at J; junction bases unmatched: 17. The CDR3 extends over 18 amino acids. Germline assignment: CDR1 MNHEY and CDR2 SMNVEV (reference sequence). This chain joins TRBV27 and TRBJ2-1; 7 nucleotides line up with TRBD2. This sequence originates from an adult in good health. The sequencing here drew on peripheral blood, taken on day 0 of AZD1222 vaccination. CDR3 region: CASSFEAGERFKGNEQFF. The CDR3, as DNA: TGTGCCAGCAGTTTCGAGGCGGGAGAGCGATTCAAGGGCAATGAGCAGTTCTTC.